This entry is about one TCR beta chain. The sample belongs to a study of blood T cell repertoires in COVID-19. Overall study: COVID-19 samples collected from the United States, Italy and Spain covered acute and convalescent phases.

In the original workflow: Amplification with reference gene primers provided the estimates of nucleated cell counts. The repertoire was sequenced with immunoSEQ multiplex PCR; TCRdb's copy has only in-frame clones and lacks some. That table supplies the V and J calls and clone size; D and trimming were determined from the DNA. The table shows 350,000 to 400,000 clones, with about 90% occurring only once. This CDR3 region has 15 residues. V shed 1 base and J shed 3 bases, with 11 bases lying between them. In germline, CDR1 is SGHVS, CDR2 FQNEAQ. The source of this sequence is a woman aged 25 to 39 who had recovered from COVID-19. The chain employs TRBV7-8 and TRBJ2-3; TRBD2 is a possible D gene (5 bases). Sequenced input: PBMCs or T cells enriched from blood (not recorded which). The CDR3 DNA reads as TGTGCCAGCAGCTTAGGCAGGAGGAGTACAGATACGCAGTATTTT. It codes for CASSLGRRSTDTQYF.